This T cell receptor (beta chain) was sequenced during a study of shared clonotypes between healthy human individuals. V lost 0 bases and J lost 4, with 8 bases in between. The CDR3 contains 14 residues. Germline V gene data show CDR1 as SGDLS and CDR2 as YYNGEE. Regarding the study as a whole: Memory subsets generally showed lower estimated richness than naive subsets.

About this clone itself: Its antigen is currently unknown. This sample includes further DNA sequences coding for the same CDR3.

Some clones are missing from TCRdb's copy, which holds only in-frame ones; the method was immunoSEQ multiplex PCR. Here the sample spans more than 2 million clones, 85% to 95% being singletons. The sequence was obtained from a man aged 18 to 29 in good health. Input material: naive CD4+ T cells sorted from blood. Specified subset: CD45RA+ positively selected. The chain is built from TRBV9 and TRBJ1-3; TRBD1 is a possible D gene (5 bases). The CDR3 coding sequence is TGTGCCAGCAGCGTAGCGGGGGTCGGAAACACCATATATTTT. Protein: CASSVAGVGNTIYF.